The 8 T cell receptor beta chains below were found in one sample sequenced in a study of blood T cell repertoires in COVID-19. Assay used: immunoSEQ multiplex PCR; TCRdb lists only in-frame clones, some missing. The sample lists about 400,000 clones; over 75% were seen once. Source material: PBMCs or T cells enriched from blood (not recorded which). The receptors here all came from a woman aged 30 to 39 with acute COVID-19.

The chain combines TRBV28 with TRBJ2-7; 11 bases are shared with TRBD1. Germline loops: CDR1 MDHEN, CDR2 SYDVKM. Unmatched junction bases numbered 9, after V lost 5 bases and J lost 6 bases. The CDR3 length is 15 residues. CDR3 nucleotides: TGTGCCAGCAGTCACAACCCGGGACAGGGGGGCGAGCAGTACTTC. As protein: CASSHNPGQGGEQYF.

This clone was detected only once. The genes are TRBV5-1 and TRBJ1-1; 8 bases are a match to TRBD1. Germline V gene sequence: CDR1 SGHRS, CDR2 YFSETQ. CDR3 size: 14 residues. J was trimmed by 5 bases and V by 2 bases; bases with no gene match: 5. The CDR3 DNA follows: TGCGCCAGCAGCTTCGGAACAGGGGGGACTGAAGCTTTCTTT. Residues: CASSFGTGGTEAFF.

This chain connects TRBV30 to TRBJ1-1, with D possibly matching TRBD1 (5 bases). The CDR3 has 15 residues. Trimming took 3 bases from V and 3 from J, leaving 17 bases between them. Per the germline V gene, CDR1 is GTSNPN and CDR2 is SVGIG (reference sequence). As DNA, the CDR3 is TGTGCCTGGAGCCGTCTATGGGGGGGGGACACTGAAGCTTTCTTT. It yields the protein CAWSRLWGGDTEAFF.

The CDR3 sequence is CASQERAQVIPVNNNEKLFF. CDR3 DNA sequence: TGCGCCAGCCAAGAACGTGCCCAGGTGATTCCCGTGAACAATAATGAAAAACTGTTTTTT. This chain joins TRBV23-1 and TRBJ1-4, with unresolved D. TRBV23-1 is treated as an ORF (open reading frame) with a function not yet certain. Trimming pared 8 bases from V and 4 bases from J, leaving 32 bases between. This CDR3 comprises 20 residues.

This chain joins TRBV19 and TRBJ1-3; TRBD1 matches at 7 bases. Germline V gene lookup returns CDR1 LNHDA and CDR2 SQIVND (reference sequence). The CDR3 totals 16 residues. V lost 6 bases, J lost 0 bases, and 8 bases stayed unmatched. The CDR3 DNA follows: TGTGCCAGTAGGGGACAGACCACCTTCTCTGGAAACACCATATATTTT. It specifies CASRGQTTFSGNTIYF. Filled out from reference TRBV19 and TRBJ1-3, the complete variable domain reads DGGITQSPKYLFRKEGQNVTLSCEQNLNHDAMYWYRQDPGQGLRLIYYSQIVNDFQKGDIAEGYSVSREKKESFPLTVTSAQKNPTAFYLCASRGQTTFSGNTIYFGEGSWLTVV.

This sequence joins TRBV6-5 and TRBJ1-3, with 8 bases matching TRBD1. This CDR3 contains 13 residues. Germline V gene sequence: CDR1 MNHEY, CDR2 SVGAGI. V gave up 8 bases and J gave up 4 bases; unmatched junction bases: 4. CDR3: CASRAGGGNTIYF. The CDR3 DNA follows: TGTGCCAGCCGGGCAGGGGGCGGAAACACCATATATTTT.

This chain links TRBV7-9 with TRBJ2-7; perhaps TRBD1 as D (5 bases). Germline V gives CDR1 SEHNR, CDR2 FQNEAQ (reference sequence). V was trimmed by 5 bases and J by 0 bases, leaving 14 bases between them. This CDR3 spans 15 amino acids. This CDR3 reads CASSTTGRSSYEQYF. The CDR3 bases are TGTGCCAGCAGCACCACAGGAAGGAGCTCCTACGAGCAGTACTTC.

The V gene is TRBV5-1, the J gene TRBJ2-2; 9 nucleotides agree with TRBD2. Germline values: CDR1 SGHRS, CDR2 YFSETQ. This CDR3 has 15 residues. Trimming cost V 1 base and J 7 bases; bases outside gene matches: 5. The CDR3 spells CASSLSSGGGGELFF. CDR3 sequence (DNA): TGCGCCAGCAGCTTGAGTAGCGGGGGAGGCGGGGAGCTGTTTTTT.